This TCR beta chain was captured by sequencing in a study of T cells in Graves' hyperthyroidism and ophthalmopathy. About the research overall: The blood sample was taken at first diagnosis, before treatment began. Findings of the study overall: Model predictions of ophthalmopathy came a median approximately seven months before onset. In simple terms, a model built on 13 V-J features told ophthalmopathy apart from stable hyperthyroidism.

Based on clinical symptoms, serum thyroxine and TRAb, thyroid ultrasound and orbital computed tomography, diagnoses were reached. From RNA transcripts, TCR beta CDR3 regions were amplified. In the first-round RT-PCR of the TCR CDR3, the HTBI primer set was used. TCRdb redid the calling of the multiplex PCR reads with MiXCR, one entry per CDR3 protein. The profile shows around 450,000 distinct CDR3 sequences, roughly an eighth of them singletons. CDR3 size: 19 residues. Germline CDR1 and CDR2: MGHDK and SYGVNS. This clonotype has just a few counts. As yet, its antigen is unknown. One end of the junction is discordant with germline, which a read error may explain.

The chain combines TRBV25-1 with TRBJ2-3; 10 bases map to TRBD2. Input material: blood. The TCR was taken from a woman aged 18-29 years with Graves' hyperthyroidism. Here the CDR3 DNA reads TGTGCCAGCAGTGAAGGGAGACTAGCGGGCAAGCTTAGCACAGATGCGCAGTATTTT. Residues: CASSEGRLAGKLSTDAQYF.